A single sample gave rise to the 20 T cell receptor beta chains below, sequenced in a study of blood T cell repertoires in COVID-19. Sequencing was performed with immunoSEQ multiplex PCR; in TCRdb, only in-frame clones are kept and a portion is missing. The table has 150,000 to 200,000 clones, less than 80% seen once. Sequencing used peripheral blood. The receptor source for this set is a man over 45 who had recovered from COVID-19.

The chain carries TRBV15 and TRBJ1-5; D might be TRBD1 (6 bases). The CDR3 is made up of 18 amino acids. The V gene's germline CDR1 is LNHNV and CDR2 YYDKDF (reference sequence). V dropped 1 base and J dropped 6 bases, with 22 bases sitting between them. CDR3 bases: TGTGCCACCAGCAGAGCCCCCCAGGGGCCTAGTCTTGGTCAGCCCCAGCATTTT. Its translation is CATSRAPQGPSLGQPQHF.

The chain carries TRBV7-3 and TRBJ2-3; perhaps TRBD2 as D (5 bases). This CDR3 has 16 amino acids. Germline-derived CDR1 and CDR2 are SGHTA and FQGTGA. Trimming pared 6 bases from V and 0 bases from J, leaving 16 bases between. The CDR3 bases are TGTGCCAGCAGGCCATCAGCGGCCTCTAGCACAGATACGCAGTATTTT. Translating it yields CASRPSAASSTDTQYF.

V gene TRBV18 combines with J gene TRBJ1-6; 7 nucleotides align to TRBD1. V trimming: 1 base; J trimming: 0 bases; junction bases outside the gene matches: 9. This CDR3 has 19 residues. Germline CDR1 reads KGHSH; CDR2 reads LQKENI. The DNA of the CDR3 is TGTGCCAGCTCACCACGGCCGAGACAGGGTAGCTCCTATAATTCACCCCTCCACTTT. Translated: CASSPRPRQGSSYNSPLHF.

The CDR3 is CASSLNREGPGELFF. Written as DNA, the CDR3 is TGTGCCAGCAGTTTAAACAGGGAAGGCCCCGGGGAGCTGTTTTTT. The rearrangement links TRBV27 to TRBJ2-2, with D possibly TRBD1 on 6 matching bases. Germline lookup yields CDR1 MNHEY and CDR2 SMNVEV (reference sequence). The V end was cut by 2 bases, the J end by 6 bases, with 13 bases between. The CDR3 is made up of 15 amino acids.

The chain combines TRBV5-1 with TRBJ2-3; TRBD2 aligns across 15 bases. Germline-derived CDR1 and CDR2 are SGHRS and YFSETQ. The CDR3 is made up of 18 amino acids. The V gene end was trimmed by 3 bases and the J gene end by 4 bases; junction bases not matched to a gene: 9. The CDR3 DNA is TGCGCCAGCAGCTCCCACATAGGACTAGCGGGAGGGGCAGATACGCAGTATTTT. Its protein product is CASSSHIGLAGGADTQYF.

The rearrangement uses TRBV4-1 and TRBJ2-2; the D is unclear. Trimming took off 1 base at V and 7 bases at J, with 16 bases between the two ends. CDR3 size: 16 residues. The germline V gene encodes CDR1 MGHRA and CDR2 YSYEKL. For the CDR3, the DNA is TGCGCCAGCAGCCAAGTGCCTCCCCCGACGGGCGGGGAGCTGTTTTTT. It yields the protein CASSQVPPPTGGELFF.

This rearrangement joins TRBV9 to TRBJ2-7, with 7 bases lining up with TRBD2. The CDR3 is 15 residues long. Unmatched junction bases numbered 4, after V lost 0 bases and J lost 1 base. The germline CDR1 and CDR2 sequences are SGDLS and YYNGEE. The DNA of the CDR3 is TGTGCCAGCAGCGTAGGTGGGACTAATTCCTACGAGCAGTACTTC. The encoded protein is CASSVGGTNSYEQYF.

For the CDR3, the DNA is TGCGCCAGCAGCCAAGATCAAGGACAGCCCTACAATGAGCAGTTCTTC. It specifies CASSQDQGQPYNEQFF. The genes are TRBV4-3 and TRBJ2-1, with D perhaps TRBD1 (6 bases). Germline V lookup: CDR1 LGHNA, CDR2 YSLEER. This CDR3 region has 16 residues. With 0 bases removed from V and 2 bases from J, the gap between germline ends came to 11 bases.

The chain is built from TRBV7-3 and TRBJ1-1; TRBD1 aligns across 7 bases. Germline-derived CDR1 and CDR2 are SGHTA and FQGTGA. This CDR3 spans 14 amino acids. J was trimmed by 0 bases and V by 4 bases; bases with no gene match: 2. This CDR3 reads CASSYRGLNTEAFF. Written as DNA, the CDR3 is TGTGCCAGCAGCTACAGGGGTTTGAACACTGAAGCTTTCTTT.

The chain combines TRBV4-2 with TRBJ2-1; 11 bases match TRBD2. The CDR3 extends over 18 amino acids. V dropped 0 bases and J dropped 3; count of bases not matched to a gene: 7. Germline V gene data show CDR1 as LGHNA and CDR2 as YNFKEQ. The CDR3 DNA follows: TGTGCCAGCAGCCAAGACAAGGGACTAGCGGACTACTACAATGAGCAGTTCTTC. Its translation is CASSQDKGLADYYNEQFF.

The CDR3 here is CASSDIYEQFF. In nucleotides, the CDR3 is TGTGCCAGCAGTGATATATATGAGCAGTTCTTC. The chain joins TRBV25-1 to TRBJ2-1; D uncertain. Trimming left V 3 bases short and J 8 bases short, with 5 bases between. CDR1 MGHDK and CDR2 SYGVNS come from the germline V gene. This CDR3 spans 11 amino acids. The entire variable domain, with the rest obtained from reference TRBV25-1 and TRBJ2-1, is as follows: EADIYQTPRYLVIGTGKKITLECSQTMGHDKMYWYQQDPGMELHLIHYSYGVNSTEKGDLSSESTVSRIRTEHFPLTLESARPSHTSQYLCASSDIYEQFFGPGTRLTVL.

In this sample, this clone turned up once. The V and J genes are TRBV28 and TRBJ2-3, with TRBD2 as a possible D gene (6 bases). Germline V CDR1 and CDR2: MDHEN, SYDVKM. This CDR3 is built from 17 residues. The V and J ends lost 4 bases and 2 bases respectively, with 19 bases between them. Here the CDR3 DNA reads TGTGCCAGCAGTTCCACCCTTCTGGCGGGGTACACAGATACGCAGTATTTT. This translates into CASSSTLLAGYTDTQYF.

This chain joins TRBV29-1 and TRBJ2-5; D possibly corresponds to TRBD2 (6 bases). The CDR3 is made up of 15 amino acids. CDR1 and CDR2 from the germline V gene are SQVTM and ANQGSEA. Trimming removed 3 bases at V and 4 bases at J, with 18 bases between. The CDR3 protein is CSVDPLGMEGETQYF. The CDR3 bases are TGCAGCGTTGATCCCCTCGGGATGGAGGGAGAGACCCAGTACTTC.

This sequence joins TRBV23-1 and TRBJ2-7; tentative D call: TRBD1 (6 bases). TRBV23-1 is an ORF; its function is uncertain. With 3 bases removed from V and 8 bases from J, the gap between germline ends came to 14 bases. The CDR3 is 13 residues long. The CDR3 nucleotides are TGCGCCAGCAGTCACAGACAGGAAGTAAAGCAGTACTTC. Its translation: CASSHRQEVKQYF.

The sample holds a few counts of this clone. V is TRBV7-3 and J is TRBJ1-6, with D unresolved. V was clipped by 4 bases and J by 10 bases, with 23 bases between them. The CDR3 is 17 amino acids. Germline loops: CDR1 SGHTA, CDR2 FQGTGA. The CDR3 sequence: CASSYNMSQSTGSPLHF. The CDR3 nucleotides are TGTGCCAGCAGCTACAATATGTCCCAATCCACCGGGTCACCCCTCCACTTT.

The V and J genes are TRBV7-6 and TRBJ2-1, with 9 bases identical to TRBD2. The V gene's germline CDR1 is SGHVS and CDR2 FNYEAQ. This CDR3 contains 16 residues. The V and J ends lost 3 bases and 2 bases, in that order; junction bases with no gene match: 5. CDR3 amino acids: CASSLVGGRAYNEQFF. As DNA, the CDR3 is TGTGCCAGCAGCTTGGTAGGCGGGAGGGCCTACAATGAGCAGTTCTTC.

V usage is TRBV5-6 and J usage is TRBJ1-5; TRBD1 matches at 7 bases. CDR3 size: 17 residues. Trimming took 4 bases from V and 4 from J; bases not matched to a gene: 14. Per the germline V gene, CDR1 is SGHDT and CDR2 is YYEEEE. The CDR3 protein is CASSRWARGIRNQPQHF. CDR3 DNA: TGTGCCAGCAGCAGGTGGGCCAGGGGGATTCGAAATCAGCCCCAGCATTTT. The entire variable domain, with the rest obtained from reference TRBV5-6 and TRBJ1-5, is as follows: DAGVTQSPTHLIKTRGQQVTLRCSPKSGHDTVSWYQQALGQGPQFIFQYYEEEERQRGNFPDRFSGHQFPNYSSELNVNALLLGDSALYLCASSRWARGIRNQPQHFGDGTRLSIL.

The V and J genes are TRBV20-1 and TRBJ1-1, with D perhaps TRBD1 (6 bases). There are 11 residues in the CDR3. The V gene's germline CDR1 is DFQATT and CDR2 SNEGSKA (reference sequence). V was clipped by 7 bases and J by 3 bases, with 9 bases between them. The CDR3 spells CSVKGDTEAFF. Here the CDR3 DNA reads TGCAGTGTCAAGGGGGACACTGAAGCTTTCTTT.

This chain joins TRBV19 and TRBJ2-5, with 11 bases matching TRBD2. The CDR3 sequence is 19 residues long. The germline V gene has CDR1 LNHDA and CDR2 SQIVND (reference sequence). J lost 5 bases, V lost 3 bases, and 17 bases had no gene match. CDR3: CASSIVARLAGGRGETQYF. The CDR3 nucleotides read TGTGCCAGTAGTATCGTTGCGCGGCTAGCGGGAGGTAGGGGGGAGACCCAGTACTTC.

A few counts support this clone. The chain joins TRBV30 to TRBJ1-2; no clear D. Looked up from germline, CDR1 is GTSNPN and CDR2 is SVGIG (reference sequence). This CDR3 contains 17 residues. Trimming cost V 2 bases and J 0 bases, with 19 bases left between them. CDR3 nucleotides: TGTGCCTGGAGTTTGAGTGATTTCGGGTTTACTAACTATGGCTACACCTTC. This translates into CAWSLSDFGFTNYGYTF. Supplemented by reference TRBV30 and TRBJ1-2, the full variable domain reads SQTIHQWPATLVQPVGSPLSLECTVEGTSNPNLYWYRQAAGRGLQLLFYSVGIGQISSEVPQNLSASRPQDRQFILSSKKLLLSDSGFYLCAWSLSDFGFTNYGYTFGSGTRLTVV.